Sequencing of this T cell receptor (beta chain) was carried out in a study of PD-1 blockade in classical Hodgkin lymphoma. Germline CDR1 and CDR2: SGHRS and YFSETQ. The CDR3 extends over 20 amino acids. After removal of 0 bases from V and 0 bases from J, the junction contained 12 bases not matched to a gene. The protocol was immunoSEQ multiplex PCR, while the TCRdb copy is restricted to in-frame clones and leaves out a portion. The profile shows 46,000 or so clones, 80% of them singletons. There was relapse after autologous stem cell transplantation in every patient, and there was variation in brentuximab vedotin exposure.

Here the sequenced sample was peripheral blood mononuclear cells (PBMCs), taken before the second cycle of nivolumab. The gene calls are TRBV5-1 and TRBJ2-1; 10 nucleotides match TRBD2. This TCR came from a human donor with classical Hodgkin lymphoma. CDR3 DNA sequence: TGCGCCAGCAGCTTGGATAGTAGGGCTAGCGGGAGAAGCTCCTACAATGAGCAGTTCTTC. Translation: CASSLDSRASGRSSYNEQFF.